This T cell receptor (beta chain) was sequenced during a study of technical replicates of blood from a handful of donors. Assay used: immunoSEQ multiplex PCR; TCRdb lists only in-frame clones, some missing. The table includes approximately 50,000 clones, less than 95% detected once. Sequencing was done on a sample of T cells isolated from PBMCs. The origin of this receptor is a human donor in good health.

CDR3 in DNA: TGTGCCAGCGCGAATAGCGGAGGACCCTACAATGAGCAGTTCTTC. Amino acid sequence: CASANSGGPYNEQFF. The rearrangement uses TRBV6-5 and TRBJ2-1, with D maybe TRBD2 (6 bases). There are 15 residues in the CDR3. In germline, CDR1 is MNHEY, CDR2 SVGAGI. Trimming removed 8 bases from V and 2 bases from J, with 16 bases in between.